The sequence of this T cell receptor (beta chain) was determined in a study of blood T cell repertoires in COVID-19. For the study at large: The United States, Italy and Spain supplied acute and convalescent COVID-19 samples.

A single count supports this clone. With 5 bases removed from V and 7 bases from J, the gap between germline ends came to 9 bases. The CDR3 totals 12 residues. The germline gives CDR1 SGHDN, CDR2 FVKESK. Categorization into cohorts depended on clinical history that participants reported. Some clones are missing from TCRdb's copy, which holds only in-frame ones; the method was immunoSEQ multiplex PCR. The sample holds a few hundred thousand clones, around 87% seen once. Sequenced material: PBMCs or T cells enriched from blood (not recorded which). This sequence joins TRBV14 and TRBJ2-1, with D uncertain. The source of this sequence is a man younger than 40 in a cohort exposed to, infected with or recovered from COVID-19 (not recorded which). The CDR3 here is CASSELLNEQFF. The CDR3 DNA reads TGTGCCAGCAGCGAACTCCTTAATGAGCAGTTCTTC.